These 11 T cell receptor beta chains were all obtained from the same sample, sequenced in a study of OX40 agonist ivuxolimab in advanced cancers. Generated by immunoSEQ multiplex PCR, the TCRdb table keeps only in-frame clones and is missing some. Of more than 35,000 clones listed, roughly 80% are singletons. Material: CD4+ or CD8+ T cells sorted from blood, obtained in a trial of the OX40 agonist ivuxolimab. These receptors all come from an adult with an advanced solid tumor such as melanoma, head and neck, liver or kidney cancer.

The chain has TRBV28 and TRBJ2-1; D is perhaps TRBD2 (5 bases). This CDR3 has 13 amino acids. Germline CDR1 and CDR2: MDHEN and SYDVKM. V gave up 9 bases and J gave up 5 bases, with 14 bases separating them. CDR3 sequence reads: CASMRTVNNEQFF. The CDR3 coding sequence is TGTGCCAGTATGAGGACTGTGAACAATGAGCAGTTCTTC.

The J gene is TRBJ2-5, the V gene TRBV19; the D gene is possibly TRBD1 (6 bases). With 7 bases removed from V and 7 bases from J, the gap between germline ends came to 13 bases. This CDR3 is 12 amino acids long. The V gene's germline CDR1 is LNHDA and CDR2 SQIVND (reference sequence). The CDR3 coding sequence is TGTGCCAGTAACTCCCTAGGGGGGACCCAGTACTTC. This gives the protein CASNSLGGTQYF.

This chain joins TRBV6-6 and TRBJ1-5, with D unclear. The CDR3 length is 14 residues. Trimming removed 4 bases from V and 2 bases from J, with 9 bases in between. Germline CDR1 reads MNHNY; CDR2 reads SVGAGI (reference sequence). In DNA, the CDR3 is TGTGCCAGCAGTTCCGATAATGGCAATCAGCCCCAGCATTTT. Translation gives CASSSDNGNQPQHF.

The J gene is TRBJ1-2, the V gene TRBV5-1, with TRBD1 matching 11 bases. CDR3 length: 15 amino acids. The V gene's germline CDR1 is SGHRS and CDR2 YFSETQ. The V gene end was trimmed by 3 bases and the J gene end by 6 bases; junction bases not matched to a gene: 7. CDR3 in amino acids: CASSSDRGPSDGYTF. The CDR3 nucleotides read TGCGCCAGCAGCTCGGACAGGGGGCCTTCTGATGGCTACACCTTC. The variable domain in full, with the rest retrieved from reference TRBV5-1 and TRBJ1-2, is KAGVTQTPRYLIKTRGQQVTLSCSPISGHRSVSWYQQTPGQGLQFLFEYFSETQRNKGNFPGRFSGRQFSNSRSEMNVSTLELGDSALYLCASSSDRGPSDGYTFGSGTRLTVV.

V is TRBV19 and J is TRBJ2-4, with a weak D call TRBD1 (6 bases). Trimming stripped 5 bases from V and 9 bases from J, with 14 bases between. Germline V lookup: CDR1 LNHDA, CDR2 SQIVND (reference sequence). This CDR3 region has 13 residues. The CDR3 spells CASSSGQAGIQYF. The CDR3 DNA is TGTGCCAGTAGTTCGGGACAAGCTGGCATTCAGTACTTC. The full variable domain, completed using reference TRBV19 and TRBJ2-4, is DGGITQSPKYLFRKEGQNVTLSCEQNLNHDAMYWYRQDPGQGLRLIYYSQIVNDFQKGDIAEGYSVSREKKESFPLTVTSAQKNPTAFYLCASSSGQAGIQYFGAGTRLSVL.

The genes are TRBV21-1 and TRBJ1-2; the listed D gene, TRBD1, was not tested against the DNA. TRBV21-1 is classified as a pseudogene. This CDR3 contains 16 residues. As DNA, the CDR3 is TGTGCCGGGCGAGCGGGACAGGGGGCGTGGGACTATGGCTACACCTTC. Translation gives CAGRAGQGAWDYGYTF.

The chain couples TRBV6-1 to TRBJ2-2, with D maybe TRBD1 (6 bases). CDR3 length: 14 amino acids. V was cut by 10 bases and J by 4 bases, with 16 bases left in between. Germline CDR1 reads MNHNS; CDR2 reads SASEGT. The CDR3 here is CAIRPRTATGELFF. The CDR3 DNA follows: TGTGCCATAAGGCCGAGGACAGCCACCGGGGAGCTGTTTTTT.

The J gene is TRBJ2-7, the V gene TRBV19; D gene uncertain. The CDR3 runs 14 residues. Germline loops: CDR1 LNHDA, CDR2 SQIVND (reference sequence). Deletions cut 1 base from V and 2 bases from J, with 9 bases between. CDR3 DNA: TGTGCCAGTAGTATAGGGGTCGGCCCCTACGAGCAGTACTTC. Its protein is CASSIGVGPYEQYF. The full variable domain, in which reference TRBV19 and TRBJ2-7 provide the parts outside the CDR3, is DGGITQSPKYLFRKEGQNVTLSCEQNLNHDAMYWYRQDPGQGLRLIYYSQIVNDFQKGDIAEGYSVSREKKESFPLTVTSAQKNPTAFYLCASSIGVGPYEQYFGPGTRLTVT.

The V and J genes are TRBV18 and TRBJ1-4; D gene unclear. The CDR3 contains 16 residues. CDR1 KGHSH and CDR2 LQKENI come from the germline V gene. V gave up 3 bases and J gave up 0 bases, with 11 bases separating them. The CDR3 is CASSPFGLSTNEKLFF. The DNA for the CDR3 is TGTGCCAGCTCACCCTTCGGACTGTCAACTAATGAAAAACTGTTTTTT. Complete variable domain (other parts from reference TRBV18 and TRBJ1-4): NAGVMQNPRHLVRRRGQEARLRCSPMKGHSHVYWYRQLPEEGLKFMVYLQKENIIDESGMPKERFSAEFPKEGPSILRIQQVVRGDSAAYFCASSPFGLSTNEKLFFGSGTQLSVL.

This clone turned up a few times. The chain couples TRBV10-1 to TRBJ2-5; 7 bases map to TRBD2. This CDR3 comprises 14 residues. Germline V gene sequence: CDR1 WNHNN, CDR2 SYGVQD (reference sequence). The V gene end was trimmed by 6 bases and the J gene end by 8 bases; junction bases not matched to a gene: 12. CDR3 residues: CASSSGLGGGTQYF. The CDR3 nucleotides read TGCGCCAGCAGCTCTGGTCTTGGCGGGGGAACCCAGTACTTC.

The CDR3 sequence is CAIQRSQETQYF. The CDR3 DNA reads TGTGCCATCCAGAGGTCCCAAGAGACCCAGTACTTC. J is TRBJ2-5 and V is TRBV7-9; D unresolved. The CDR3 runs to 12 residues. CDR1 and CDR2 from the germline V gene are SEHNR and FQNEAQ (reference sequence). The ends were cut back, 10 bases at V and 1 base at J, with 10 bases in the middle.